The 24 T cell receptor beta chains listed next were all sequenced from one sample in a study of monozygotic twins with inflammatory bowel disease. TCRdb reprocessed the 5' RACE reads, keeping one entry per CDR3 protein, no DNA. This repertoire includes approximately 210,000 distinct CDR3 sequences. Sequences were obtained from blood. Receptor source: a human donor with ulcerative colitis or Crohn's disease, or a healthy co-twin of an affected twin (not recorded which).

This sequence joins TRBV7-6 and TRBJ2-2. The V gene's germline CDR1 is SGHVS and CDR2 FNYEAQ. This CDR3 has 15 amino acids. The chain's CDR3 is CASSLAQQNTGELFF.

This chain uses TRBV19 with TRBJ2-6; there is no DNA to check the TCRdb D call of TRBD1. Germline CDR1 is LNHDA and CDR2 is SQIVND (reference sequence). The CDR3 sequence is 16 residues long. The CDR3 loop reads CASSRTGRFGANVLTF.

V gene TRBV27 combines with J gene TRBJ2-5; there is no DNA to check the TCRdb D call of TRBD1. This CDR3 contains 13 residues. Germline V CDR1 and CDR2: MNHEY, SMNVEV (reference sequence). The CDR3 sequence is CASALLGVETQYF.

The V call is TRBV9, the J call TRBJ2-1; TCRdb's D call of TRBD2 is untestable without DNA. CDR3 length: 16 residues. Germline V gene data show CDR1 as SGDLS and CDR2 as YYNGEE. The CDR3: CASSPETSGPRNEQFF. The entire variable domain, with the rest obtained from reference TRBV9 and TRBJ2-1, is as follows: DSGVTQTPKHLITATGQRVTLRCSPRSGDLSVYWYQQSLDQGLQFLIQYYNGEERAKGNILERFSAQQFPDLHSELNLSSLELGDSALYFCASSPETSGPRNEQFFGPGTRLTVL.

The chain recombines TRBV19 with TRBJ2-1; lacking DNA, the TRBD2 call made by TCRdb goes unchecked. Germline V gene sequence: CDR1 LNHDA, CDR2 SQIVND (reference sequence). The CDR3 length is 17 residues. CDR3 protein: CASNHLAGGRFNNEQFF. The full variable domain, rest sourced from reference TRBV19 and TRBJ2-1, is DGGITQSPKYLFRKEGQNVTLSCEQNLNHDAMYWYRQDPGQGLRLIYYSQIVNDFQKGDIAEGYSVSREKKESFPLTVTSAQKNPTAFYLCASNHLAGGRFNNEQFFGPGTRLTVL.

This sequence joins TRBV12-3 or TRBV12-4 and TRBJ2-1; as DNA is missing, the TRBD2 call by TCRdb cannot be tested. This CDR3 is 15 amino acids long. The CDR3 protein is CASTTSGGAYNEQFF.

The chain uses TRBV29-1 and TRBJ2-1; checking the TCRdb D call of TRBD2 is not possible without DNA. Germline V gene sequence: CDR1 SQVTM, CDR2 ANQGSEA. The CDR3 is 14 residues long. CDR3 sequence reads: CSVEYLAVVAKQFF.

This chain connects TRBV7-9 to TRBJ1-4; TCRdb returns TRBD1, unconfirmable since there is no DNA. CDR3 length: 14 amino acids. Germline CDR1 and CDR2: SEHNR and FQNEAQ (reference sequence). This CDR3 reads CASSTTVPNEKLFF.

CDR3 in amino acids: CASRPLGVSGTQYF. J is TRBJ2-5 and V is TRBV2; TCRdb proposes TRBD1, but this gene call is untestable without DNA. The germline V gene has CDR1 SNHLY and CDR2 FYNNEI. CDR3 length: 14 amino acids.

The chain has TRBV30 and TRBJ1-5; no DNA is available, so the TRBD1 call from TCRdb remains unchecked. Germline CDR1 is GTSNPN and CDR2 is SVGIG (reference sequence). The CDR3 consists of 14 residues. This CDR3 is CAWSERGANQPQHF.

V gene TRBV4-3 combines with J gene TRBJ1-2. CDR3 length: 13 amino acids. CDR1 is LGHNA and CDR2 is YSLEER in the germline V gene. The CDR3 spells CASSGDSGYGYTF.

CDR3 region: CASRSRETYEQYF. The chain combines TRBV28 with TRBJ2-7; TCRdb's D call of TRBD1 is untestable without DNA. The germline V gene has CDR1 MDHEN and CDR2 SYDVKM. The CDR3 has 13 amino acids.

The chain combines TRBV5-1 with TRBJ1-4; TCRdb indicates TRBD1, and absent DNA this call remains unverified. The CDR3 spans 17 residues. CDR1 is SGHRS, CDR2 YFSETQ, per germline. The CDR3 sequence: CASSPGQLDFSNEKLFF.

V is TRBV20-1 and J is TRBJ2-7; TCRdb names TRBD1, which stays unverified in the absence of DNA. In germline, CDR1 is DFQATT, CDR2 SNEGSKA (reference sequence). The CDR3 loop spans 13 amino acids. The CDR3: CSALGQGAYEQYF.

V and J are TRBV4-3 and TRBJ2-1; TCRdb proposes TRBD2, but this gene call is untestable without DNA. Germline CDR1 LGHNA, CDR2 YSLEER. The CDR3 runs 16 residues. The CDR3 spells CASSQATALAGGEQFF.

The chain joins TRBV2 to TRBJ2-2; TCRdb picks TRBD2, but there is no DNA to check that call. This CDR3 is built from 16 residues. CDR1 is SNHLY and CDR2 is FYNNEI in the germline V gene. The CDR3: CASGSRDSKNTGELFF. Together with reference TRBV2 and TRBJ2-2, the CDR3 gives the full variable domain: EPEVTQTPSHQVTQMGQEVILRCVPISNHLYFYWYRQILGQKVEFLVSFYNNEISEKSEIFDDQFSVERPDGSNFTLKIRSTKLEDSAMYFCASGSRDSKNTGELFFGEGSRLTVL.

V usage is TRBV5-1 and J usage is TRBJ2-2; TCRdb picks TRBD2, but there is no DNA to check that call. The CDR3 runs 16 residues. Germline CDR1 SGHRS, CDR2 YFSETQ. Here the CDR3 reads CASSRGTSGRAGELFF.

This chain uses TRBV5-1 with TRBJ2-3; TCRdb proposes TRBD1, but this gene call is untestable without DNA. The germline CDR1 and CDR2 sequences are SGHRS and YFSETQ. The CDR3 extends over 17 amino acids. The CDR3: CASSDGTRVGDADTQYF.

This CDR3 reads CASSQGLGKNTGELFF. This chain joins TRBV4-3 and TRBJ2-2; the TCRdb call, TRBD2, lacks DNA for checking. The germline V gene has CDR1 LGHNA and CDR2 YSLEER. The CDR3 length is 16 residues.

The CDR3 protein is CSVKTGTDTQYF. The rearrangement uses TRBV29-1 and TRBJ2-3. Germline lookup yields CDR1 SQVTM and CDR2 ANQGSEA. The CDR3 is made up of 12 amino acids.

The J gene is TRBJ1-4, the V gene TRBV7-9. Germline assignment: CDR1 SEHNR and CDR2 FQNEAQ (reference sequence). CDR3 length equals 12 residues. The CDR3 region is CASRATNEKLLF.

This chain joins TRBV7-2 and TRBJ2-1; TCRdb names TRBD2, which stays unverified in the absence of DNA. Germline-derived CDR1 and CDR2 are SGHTA and FQGNSA. The CDR3 has 16 residues. The CDR3: CASSLTSGGSYNEQFF.

This chain connects TRBV5-1 to TRBJ1-1; TCRdb returns TRBD1, unconfirmable since there is no DNA. CDR1 is SGHRS and CDR2 is YFSETQ in the germline V gene. The CDR3 has 15 amino acids. CDR3 loop: CASSLGEGLGPKAFF.

CDR3 region: CASSFLTSGRMAGELFF. The chain recombines TRBV11-2 with TRBJ2-2; TCRdb indicates TRBD2, and absent DNA this call remains unverified. The CDR3 runs to 17 residues. Looked up from germline, CDR1 is SGHAT and CDR2 is FQNNGV. Combining the CDR3 with reference TRBV11-2 and TRBJ2-2 gives the whole variable domain EAGVAQSPRYKIIEKRQSVAFWCNPISGHATLYWYQQILGQGPKLLIQFQNNGVVDDSQLPKDRFSAERLKGVDSTLKIQPAKLEDSAVYLCASSFLTSGRMAGELFFGEGSRLTVL.